This TCR beta chain was sequenced during a study of identical twins. Template switching created a universal primer site, and the cDNA included unique molecular identifiers. TCRdb re-analysed the 5' RACE reads in MiXCR, keeping a single row per CDR3 protein. The sample shows a few hundred thousand distinct CDR3 sequences, around an eighth of them seen only once. V was pared by 3 bases and J by 0 bases, with 9 bases between. Per the germline V gene, CDR1 is MDHEN and CDR2 is SYDVKM. The CDR3 covers 16 residues. Note on this clonotype: Antigen specificity is unknown.

Findings and caveats of the study: Excess sharing by twins proved weaker in beta out-of-frame sequences. Clonotypes of the beta chain that were abundant in cord blood carried fewer insertions (memory repertoires showed none). Out-of-frame TCR alpha sharing in monozygotic twins exceeded recombination model predictions.

These same data were also listed under a study on yellow fever vaccine responses in identical twins.

The origin of this receptor is a young woman in good health. The sample taken for sequencing was CD8+ T cells sorted from blood. The chain carries TRBV28 and TRBJ2-6, with D unclear. Written as DNA, the CDR3 is TGTGCCAGCAGTTTTGGTGAGCCCTCTGGGGCCAACGTCCTGACTTTC. Amino acid sequence: CASSFGEPSGANVLTF.